Listed below are T cell receptor beta chains from one sample, sequenced in a study. TCRdb reanalysed the reads using MiXCR and keeps one entry per CDR3 protein. The repertoire includes roughly 4,000 distinct CDR3 sequences, roughly a tenth of them detected once, and about 12% sits in the top ten. What was sequenced was CD4+ T cells from synovial fluid. The receptors come from a human donor with rheumatoid arthritis. CDR3s include the opening cysteine and the closing phenylalanine or tryptophan. Each record gives: D gene, J gene, clone size, V gene, CDR3 protein, CDR3 DNA. D genes are given only for firm matches. Some rows have no size entry. The others give once, few or many, or a class for an expanded clone.

TRBD2 TRBJ2-3 many TRBV7-9 CASSLPLAGGTDTQYF TGTGCCAGCAGCCTCCCACTAGCGGGAGGCACAGATACGCAGTATTTT
TRBD2 TRBJ2-1 medium-sized TRBV10-1 CASSASGGGYNEQFF TGCGCCAGCAGTGCTAGCGGGGGGGGTTACAATGAGCAGTTCTTC
TRBD2 TRBJ2-3 medium-sized TRBV7-2 CASSRHISGTSGAQADTQYF TGTGCCAGCAGCCGACACATTTCCGGGACTAGCGGAGCCCAGGCAGATACGCAGTATTTT
NA TRBJ2-2 medium-sized TRBV6-1 CASSDTHRVANTGELFF TGTGCCAGCAGTGATACACACAGGGTCGCGAACACCGGGGAGCTGTTTTTT
NA TRBJ1-4 medium-sized TRBV5-1 CASSASGAATNEKLFF TGCGCCAGCAGCGCTTCCGGGGCCGCAACTAATGAAAAACTGTTTTTT
NA TRBJ2-1 few TRBV12-3/TRBV12-4 CASTPSRGTYNEQFF TGTGCCAGCACCCCAAGTCGGGGTACCTACAATGAGCAGTTCTTC
NA TRBJ1-5 many TRBV10-3 CAISEAGGGQPQHF TGTGCCATCAGTGAAGCGGGGGGCGGTCAGCCCCAGCATTTT
NA TRBJ2-5 medium-sized TRBV29-1 CSVGPSFQETQYF TGCAGCGTTGGTCCTAGCTTCCAAGAGACCCAGTACTTC
TRBD2 TRBJ2-5 many TRBV6-6 CASSYAGDQETQYF TGTGCCAGCAGTTACGCGGGGGACCAAGAGACCCAGTACTTC
TRBD1 TRBJ1-6 medium-sized TRBV11-2 CASTRTGTGIYNSPLHF TGTGCCAGCACCCGAACCGGGACAGGGATCTATAATTCACCCCTCCACTTT
NA TRBJ2-2 many TRBV11-1 CASSHRTGSLANTGELFF TGTGCCAGCAGCCATAGAACAGGGTCTCTCGCGAACACCGGGGAGCTGTTTTTT
NA TRBJ2-7 many TRBV18 CASSPPLRGRDEQYF TGTGCCAGCTCACCCCCGCTTCGGGGGCGGGACGAGCAGTACTTC
TRBD2 TRBJ2-7 many TRBV7-2 CASSLGLAKTYEQYF TGTGCCAGCAGCCTGGGACTAGCGAAAACCTACGAGCAGTACTTC
NA TRBJ2-1 NA TRBV18 CASSPPMASSSYNEQFF TGTGCCAGCTCACCACCGATGGCTAGCAGCTCCTACAATGAGCAGTTCTTC
NA TRBJ1-2 many TRBV3-1 CASSQGSIYGYTF TGTGCCAGCAGCCAAGGAAGCATCTATGGCTACACCTTC
TRBD2 TRBJ2-7 medium-sized TRBV7-4 CASSLDLGRKIHEQYF TGTGCCAGCAGCTTAGACCTCGGGAGGAAAATCCACGAGCAGTACTTC
TRBD1 TRBJ1-5 medium-sized TRBV20-1 CSARHGTDRGTSNQPQHF TGCAGTGCTAGACACGGGACAGACCGGGGGACTAGCAATCAGCCCCAGCATTTT
NA TRBJ2-3 medium-sized TRBV20-1 CSAIGRITDTQYF TGCAGTGCTATTGGACGGATTACAGATACGCAGTATTTT
TRBD1 TRBJ2-2 NA TRBV11-3 CASSPGQGGRWDTGELFF TGTGCCAGCAGCCCCGGACAGGGTGGGAGATGGGACACCGGGGAGCTGTTTTTT
TRBD2 TRBJ2-5 many TRBV28 CASRISGSGQETQYF TGTGCCAGCAGAATAAGCGGGAGTGGGCAAGAGACCCAGTACTTC
TRBD2 TRBJ2-3 few TRBV18 CASSPPGGATQYF TGTGCCAGCTCACCGCCGGGAGGGGCGACGCAGTATTTT
TRBD2 TRBJ2-3 medium-sized TRBV4-3 CASSQDGTIGDTQYF TGCGCCAGCAGCCAAGATGGGACTATTGGAGATACGCAGTATTTT
NA TRBJ2-7 NA TRBV3-1 CASRQGNEQYF TGTGCCAGCAGACAGGGTAACGAGCAGTACTTC
NA TRBJ2-7 NA TRBV28 CASSLWADYEQYF TGTGCCAGCAGTTTATGGGCTGACTACGAGCAGTACTTC
NA TRBJ2-7 NA TRBV7-2 CASSKLGQSNYEQYF TGTGCCAGCAGCAAACTAGGACAGAGTAACTACGAGCAGTACTTC
NA TRBJ1-4 medium-sized TRBV7-2 CASSLGPGQEKLFF TGTGCCAGCAGCCTGGGACCCGGCCAGGAAAAACTGTTTTTT
NA TRBJ1-2 medium-sized TRBV10-3 CAISEPSRGGGYGYTF TGTGCCATCAGTGAACCCAGTCGGGGTGGGGGCTATGGCTACACCTTC
NA TRBJ2-2 many TRBV24-1 CATSDSADYTGELFF TGTGCCACCAGTGATTCAGCAGACTACACCGGGGAGCTGTTTTTT
TRBD2 TRBJ2-1 many TRBV7-9 CASSFTSGSFNEQFF TGTGCCAGCAGCTTCACTAGCGGGAGCTTCAATGAGCAGTTCTTC
NA TRBJ2-3 few TRBV7-3 CASSLRGATDTQYF TGTGCCAGCAGCTTAAGGGGGGCGACAGATACGCAGTATTTT
TRBD1 TRBJ1-4 many TRBV7-2 CASSPYRGLREKLFF TGTGCCAGCAGCCCCTACAGGGGGTTACGAGAAAAACTGTTTTTT
NA TRBJ2-7 medium-sized TRBV3-1 CASSQDEPGAYEQYF TGTGCCAGCAGCCAAGATGAACCAGGAGCGTACGAGCAGTACTTC
NA TRBJ1-1 medium-sized TRBV12-3/TRBV12-4 CASSFNTEAFF TGTGCCAGCAGTTTTAACACTGAAGCTTTCTTT
NA TRBJ2-7 few TRBV11-2 CASSLDGTRSYF TGTGCCAGCAGCTTAGATGGGACCCGCTCTTACTTC
NA TRBJ2-2 many TRBV10-3 CAISVIAAETIGELFF TGTGCCATCAGTGTAATAGCGGCAGAAACAATCGGGGAGCTGTTTTTT
TRBD1 TRBJ1-6 many TRBV5-5 CASKQQGAGGNSPLHF TGTGCCAGCAAACAACAGGGGGCTGGAGGGAATTCACCCCTCCACTTT
TRBD1 TRBJ1-2 medium-sized TRBV4-3 CASRRSRTGRFGYTF TGCGCCAGCAGACGATCCCGGACAGGCCGATTTGGCTACACCTTC
NA TRBJ2-1 NA TRBV30 CAWSVGDNEQFF TGTGCCTGGAGTGTAGGGGACAATGAGCAGTTCTTC
TRBD2 TRBJ2-7 few TRBV7-6 CASSLVPRLADSGEQYF TGTGCCAGCAGCTTAGTCCCCCGACTAGCGGACTCGGGCGAGCAGTACTTC
NA TRBJ2-4 few TRBV5-4 CASSFHQGWGKNIQYF TGTGCCAGCAGCTTCCATCAGGGATGGGGCAAAAACATTCAGTACTTC
NA TRBJ1-2 many TRBV20-1 CSARDRAGKGYGYTF TGCAGTGCTAGAGATCGTGCAGGAAAAGGTTATGGCTACACCTTC
TRBD2 TRBJ2-7 NA TRBV19 CASSRLAGGRNEQYF TGTGCCAGCTCCAGACTAGCGGGAGGGCGAAACGAGCAGTACTTC
TRBD1 TRBJ2-1 medium-sized TRBV7-2 CASSPRDRGPYEQFF TGTGCCAGCAGCCCAAGGGACAGGGGGCCCTATGAGCAGTTCTTC
NA TRBJ1-3 medium-sized TRBV11-1 CASSSDVYSGNTIYF TGTGCCAGCAGCTCGGACGTCTACTCTGGAAACACCATATATTTT
TRBD1 TRBJ2-3 medium-sized TRBV30 CAWSGQGKYTDTQYF TGTGCCTGGAGCGGACAGGGGAAGTACACAGATACGCAGTATTTT
TRBD1 TRBJ2-2 few TRBV7-2 CASSPTRTGSTGELFF TGTGCCAGCAGCCCTACTCGGACAGGGAGCACCGGGGAGCTGTTTTTT
TRBD1 TRBJ2-1 medium-sized TRBV29-1 CSARTGDYNEQFF TGCAGCGCCCGGACAGGGGACTACAATGAGCAGTTCTTC
NA TRBJ1-1 many TRBV28 CASSSGPPTEAFF TGTGCCAGCAGCTCCGGGCCCCCTACTGAAGCTTTCTTT
NA TRBJ1-5 medium-sized TRBV20-1 CSARDQRDSNQPQHF TGCAGTGCTAGAGATCAGCGGGATAGCAATCAGCCCCAGCATTTT
NA TRBJ1-5 medium-sized TRBV7-2 CASSLVSGSNQPQHF TGTGCCAGCAGCTTAGTATCCGGGAGCAATCAGCCCCAGCATTTT
NA TRBJ1-2 many TRBV12-3/TRBV12-4 CASGNKAMNYGYTF TGTGCCAGCGGTAACAAGGCCATGAACTATGGCTACACCTTC
NA TRBJ2-1 medium-sized TRBV20-1 CSAPGSRYNEQFF TGCAGTGCTCCCGGATCGCGGTACAATGAGCAGTTCTTC
NA TRBJ2-1 many TRBV5-6 CASSPKDRTYNEQFF TGTGCCAGCAGCCCCAAGGACAGAACCTACAATGAGCAGTTCTTC
NA TRBJ1-3 many TRBV6-5 CASSLLLGNTIYF TGTGCCAGCAGCCTCCTCCTGGGAAACACCATATATTTT
TRBD1 TRBJ1-5 many TRBV20-1 CSATHAPGQGVGNQPQHF TGCAGTGCTACCCACGCACCGGGACAGGGTGTAGGCAATCAGCCCCAGCATTTT
TRBD1 TRBJ1-5 few TRBV6-2/TRBV6-3 CASKYKQGAWNNQPQHF TGTGCCAGCAAATACAAACAGGGGGCCTGGAACAATCAGCCCCAGCATTTT
TRBD2 TRBJ2-2 many TRBV2 CASSHGLAVLTGELFF TGTGCCAGCAGCCACGGACTAGCGGTCCTCACCGGGGAGCTGTTTTTT
TRBD1 TRBJ1-6 few TRBV12-3/TRBV12-4 CASSPGTGVNSPLHF TGTGCCAGCAGTCCCGGGACAGGGGTTAATTCACCCCTCCACTTT
NA TRBJ2-7 medium-sized TRBV28 CASSLAGAAPSYEQYF TGTGCCAGCAGTTTAGCAGGGGCGGCCCCCTCCTACGAGCAGTACTTC